The 27 T cell receptor beta chains below were found in one sample sequenced in a study of T cell clonality in common variable immunodeficiency. Method: immunoSEQ multiplex PCR; TCRdb's copy keeps in-frame clones and lacks some. The sample lists about 39,000 clones, none appearing once, the ten largest making up over 1.1%. The sequencing sample was made of peripheral blood mononuclear cells. These receptors came from a person aged 18 to 70 in good health.

This clone was seen repeatedly, ten times or more. The CDR3 end falls 3 residues outside the read, so it is completed with the germline J gene. The rearrangement uses TRBV29-1 and TRBJ2-1, with TRBD1 as a possible D gene (6 bases). CDR1 is SQVTM, CDR2 ANQGSEA, per germline. The V end lost 8 bases, the J end lost 9 bases, and 14 bases lay between the germline ends. CDR3 length equals 11 residues. CDR3 residues: CSPGTYGEQFF. Partial CDR3 DNA: TGCAGCCCAGGGACATACGGTGAG.

The sample holds many counts of this clone. The CDR3 is cut off 3 residues early in the read; its end comes from the germline J gene. This chain connects TRBV20-1 to TRBJ2-3, with 10 bases identical to TRBD1. The CDR3 contains 15 residues. In germline, CDR1 is DFQATT, CDR2 SNEGSKA (reference sequence). The V segment lost 3 bases and the J segment 0 bases; nucleotides outside the gene matches: 3. The part of the CDR3 DNA that was read is TGCAGTGCTAGCGACAGGGGGCGCAGCACAGATACG. This gives the protein CSASDRGRSTDT. The whole CDR3 protein reads CSASDRGRSTDTQYF.

Ten or more counts support this clone. The read is 3 residues too short to cover the CDR3 end, so that end is filled in from the germline J gene. V is TRBV20-1 and J is TRBJ2-3, with 12 bases fitting TRBD2. The CDR3 runs 17 residues. Losses at the gene ends were 5 bases for V and 2 bases for J; bases not matched to a gene: 11. Germline CDR1 DFQATT, CDR2 SNEGSKA (reference sequence). The CDR3 sequence is CSAFLPRLAGATDTQYF. The sequenced part of the CDR3 DNA is TGCAGTGCTTTCTTGCCCCGACTAGCGGGGGCCACAGATACG.

The sample holds many counts of this clone. The DNA ends 3 residues before the CDR3 does, and the rest of the CDR3 is filled in from the germline J gene. V and J are TRBV5-8 and TRBJ2-1; D is unclear. CDR3 size: 11 residues. The V end lost 7 bases, the J end lost 4 bases, and 6 bases lay between the germline ends. Looked up from germline, CDR1 is SGHTS and CDR2 is YDEGEE. Incomplete CDR3 DNA: TGTGCCAGCTCGTCTTACAATGAG. Its protein product is CASSSYNE. The entire CDR3 reads CASSSYNEQFF. The whole variable domain, remainder taken from reference TRBV5-8 and TRBJ2-1, is EAGVTQSPTHLIKTRGQQATLRCSPISGHTSVYWYQQALGLGLQFLLWYDEGEERNRGNFPPRFSGRQFPNYSSELNVNALELEDSALYLCASSSYNEQFFGPGTRLTVL.

This clone was observed many times. The read ends 3 residues early relative to the CDR3; the germline J gene fills the gap. The chain links TRBV7-8 to TRBJ2-6, with no clear D. The CDR3 consists of 15 residues. V was clipped by 1 base and J by 1 base, with 5 bases between them. Looked up from germline, CDR1 is SGHVS and CDR2 is FQNEAQ. CDR3 sequence reads: CASSLGASGANVLTF. The CDR3 bases that were read are TGTGCCAGCAGCTTAGGAGCTTCTGGGGCCAACGTC.

This clone was recorded at least ten times. The read is 3 residues too short to cover the CDR3 end, so that end is filled in from the germline J gene. V usage is TRBV2 and J usage is TRBJ2-7; the D gene is possibly TRBD1 (6 bases). The V end lost 6 bases, the J end lost 0 bases, and 21 bases lay between the germline ends. In germline, CDR1 is SNHLY, CDR2 FYNNEI. The CDR3 totals 17 residues. This chain's CDR3 is CASRNPLPGVISYEQYF. The part of the CDR3 DNA that was read is TGTGCCAGCAGAAACCCCCTGCCAGGGGTGATCTCCTACGAG.

As concerns this clone: Sequencing ends 3 residues short of the CDR3 end; the germline J gene provides the rest. This chain connects TRBV18 to TRBJ2-2; D ambiguous. The V end was cut by 2 bases, the J end by 6 bases, with 13 bases between. The CDR3 runs to 15 residues. CDR1 and CDR2 from the germline V gene are KGHSH and LQKENI. The sequenced part of the CDR3 DNA is TGTGCCAGCTCACCAATACTCCCCCGCTCCGGGGAG. Translation gives CASSPILPRSGE. In full, the CDR3 is CASSPILPRSGELFF. Full variable domain (rest looked up from reference TRBV18 and TRBJ2-2): NAGVMQNPRHLVRRRGQEARLRCSPMKGHSHVYWYRQLPEEGLKFMVYLQKENIIDESGMPKERFSAEFPKEGPSILRIQQVVRGDSAAYFCASSPILPRSGELFFGEGSRLTVL.

The sample holds many counts of this clone. The CDR3 end falls 3 residues outside the read, so it is completed with the germline J gene. This sequence joins TRBV20-1 and TRBJ1-5; D is unresolved. Germline V gene data show CDR1 as DFQATT and CDR2 as SNEGSKA (reference sequence). This CDR3 contains 14 residues. The ends were cut back, 1 base at V and 0 bases at J, with 7 bases in the middle. This CDR3 reads CSARGQNSNQPQHF. The sequenced CDR3 bases are TGCAGTGCTAGAGGGCAGAATAGCAATCAGCCC.

Ten or more counts support this clone. The read stops 3 residues short of the end of the CDR3; the missing end is completed from the germline J gene. The chain is built from TRBV5-8 and TRBJ2-7; D uncertain. Germline CDR1 SGHTS, CDR2 YDEGEE. The CDR3 sequence is 14 residues long. The V and J ends lost 1 base and 1 base respectively, with 9 bases between them. CDR3 sequence reads: CASSLSVLSYEQYF. The DNA read from the CDR3 is TGTGCCAGCAGCTTGTCCGTCCTTTCCTACGAG.

This clone was seen repeatedly, ten times or more. The missing CDR3 end, 3 residues past where the read stops, is filled in from the germline J gene. The chain couples TRBV2 to TRBJ1-2; 8 nucleotides agree with TRBD1. V shed 0 bases, J shed 4 bases, and the junction held 10 bases outside the gene matches. Germline CDR1 reads SNHLY; CDR2 reads FYNNEI. This CDR3 has 17 amino acids. The CDR3 is CASSEAGGTGRVYGYTF. The sequenced CDR3 bases are TGTGCCAGCAGTGAAGCAGGGGGGACAGGCCGAGTCTATGGC. Together with reference TRBV2 and TRBJ1-2, the CDR3 gives the full variable domain: EPEVTQTPSHQVTQMGQEVILRCVPISNHLYFYWYRQILGQKVEFLVSFYNNEISEKSEIFDDQFSVERPDGSNFTLKIRSTKLEDSAMYFCASSEAGGTGRVYGYTFGSGTRLTVV.

This clone showed up just a few times. A much bigger clone sits one base away, suggesting this may be a read error. The read finishes 3 residues shy of the CDR3 end, and the germline J gene is used to complete it. The same CDR3 arises from other DNA sequences in this sample as well. This chain links TRBV6-2 or TRBV6-3 with TRBJ2-1, with 8 bases that match TRBD2. The CDR3 length is 15 residues. CDR1 MNHEY and CDR2 SVGEGT come from the germline V gene. Partial CDR3 DNA: TGCGCCAGCAGTCCCAGCGGGAGAAGGGGAAATGAG. It yields the protein CASSPSGRRGNE. The whole CDR3 sequence is CASSPSGRRGNEQFF.

The table lists this clone with a few counts. The CDR3 is cut off 3 residues early in the read; its end comes from the germline J gene. The genes are TRBV19 and TRBJ1-2; TRBD1 matches 7 bases. CDR3 length: 15 residues. Germline CDR1 is LNHDA and CDR2 is SQIVND (reference sequence). The covered CDR3 bases are TGTGCCAGTAGTCAGGACAGGACAGCCTACAATGAC. Translating it yields CASSQDRTAYND. The CDR3 as a whole reads CASSQDRTAYNDYTF. Supplemented by reference TRBV19 and TRBJ1-2, the full variable domain reads DGGITQSPKYLFRKEGQNVTLSCEQNLNHDAMYWYRQDPGQGLRLIYYSQIVNDFQKGDIAEGYSVSREKKESFPLTVTSAQKNPTAFYLCASSQDRTAYNDYTFGSGTRLTVV.

This clone has ten or more counts. Read sequence stops 3 residues before the CDR3 end, and the germline J gene provides the missing end. The chain joins TRBV5-1 to TRBJ2-7; TRBD2 matches 12 bases. Germline trimming cut 5 bases from V and 4 bases from J; bases unmatched to any gene: 1. CDR1 is SGHRS and CDR2 is YFSETQ in the germline V gene. CDR3 length equals 13 residues. The DNA read from the CDR3 is TGCGCCAGCAGGGGGACTAGCGGGTACGAG. Its protein product is CASRGTSGYE. The CDR3, in full, reads CASRGTSGYEQYF.

This clone was counted between two and nine times. The read is 3 residues too short to cover the CDR3 end, so that end is filled in from the germline J gene. The V and J genes are TRBV19 and TRBJ1-1; D is possibly TRBD1 (5 bases). V lost 1 base and J 5 bases, leaving 8 bases between the germline ends. This CDR3 region has 13 residues. CDR1 and CDR2 (germline): LNHDA, SQIVND (reference sequence). The CDR3 DNA, read in part, is TGTGCCAGTAGTATAGCGGCAGGGACTGAA. Translated, it gives CASSIAAGTE. The whole CDR3 reads CASSIAAGTEAFF.

This clone was counted ten times or more. The DNA read from the CDR3 is TGTGCCAGCAGCTTGGTTCAGTACAATGAG. Translated, it gives CASSLVQYNE. The full CDR3 protein is CASSLVQYNEQFF. The chain couples TRBV5-4 to TRBJ2-1; D is undetermined. The read ends 3 residues shy of where the CDR3 ends; the end is completed using the germline J gene. This CDR3 comprises 13 residues. Germline V gene lookup returns CDR1 SGHNT and CDR2 YYREEE (reference sequence). V gave up 0 bases and J gave up 4 bases, with 5 bases separating them.

In the case of this clone: The read gets to within 3 residues of the CDR3 end, and the germline J gene fills in the rest. The chain carries TRBV7-6 and TRBJ1-2, with a weak D call TRBD1 (5 bases). The CDR3 has 15 residues. Germline CDR1 is SGHVS and CDR2 is FNYEAQ. CDR3 amino acids: CASSLGGVPRGDYTF. CDR3 bases read: TGTGCCAGCAGCTTAGGGGGGGTTCCTAGGGGTGAC.

This clone has ten or more counts. The read falls 3 residues short of the CDR3 end, and the missing part is taken from the germline J gene. The gene calls are TRBV9 and TRBJ1-4; 8 bases agree with TRBD1. V lost 0 bases and J lost 1; bases outside the gene matches: 5. Germline loops: CDR1 SGDLS, CDR2 YYNGEE. CDR3 size: 17 residues. This CDR3 is CASSVDRGSGTNEKLFF. The sequenced part of the CDR3 DNA is TGTGCCAGCAGCGTAGACAGGGGGTCTGGAACTAATGAAAAA.

This clone was recorded at least ten times. The read comes to an end 3 residues before the CDR3 does, leaving the germline J gene to fill in the end. The identical CDR3 is also encoded by other nucleotide sequences in the sample. This sequence joins TRBV29-1 and TRBJ1-3; 7 bases line up with TRBD1. Per the germline V gene, CDR1 is SQVTM and CDR2 is ANQGSEA. The CDR3 spans 13 residues. Germline trimming cut 7 bases from V and 0 bases from J; bases unmatched to any gene: 3. Incomplete CDR3 DNA: TGCAGCGCGACAGGGCTCTCTGGAAACACC. It codes for CSATGLSGNT. The CDR3, in full, reads CSATGLSGNTIYF.

This clone was counted ten times or more. CDR3 loop: CSASDVPGLAGVNYNEQFF. The DNA read from the CDR3 is TGCAGTGCTAGCGATGTACCGGGACTAGCGGGAGTAAACTACAATGAG. The rearrangement uses TRBV20-1 and TRBJ2-1; TRBD2 matches at 14 bases. The observed sequence ends 3 residues before the CDR3 terminus, with the missing tail filled in from the germline J gene. In germline, CDR1 is DFQATT, CDR2 SNEGSKA (reference sequence). The CDR3 is made up of 19 amino acids. V was pared by 3 bases and J by 3 bases, with 13 bases of the junction left unmatched.

This clone was detected many times. Sequencing ends 3 residues short of the CDR3 end; the germline J gene provides the rest. This chain joins TRBV20-1 and TRBJ2-7; D gene uncertain. Germline-derived CDR1 and CDR2 are DFQATT and SNEGSKA (reference sequence). The CDR3 loop spans 14 amino acids. The V end was cut by 2 bases, the J end by 2 bases, with 13 bases between. This CDR3 is CSARLMGRTYEQYF. Partial CDR3 DNA: TGCAGTGCTAGATTAATGGGCAGGACCTACGAG.

This clone came up many times. The junction and the germline gene differ at one end; a read error may be behind it. The sequence runs out 3 residues before the end of the CDR3; the remainder is reconstructed from the germline J gene. The chain carries TRBV4-2 and TRBJ2-2; D tentatively fits TRBD1 or TRBD2 (5 bases each). The CDR3 has 16 amino acids. Germline values: CDR1 LGHNA, CDR2 YNFKEQ. CDR3 loop: CASSQEGGRVAGELFF. The covered CDR3 bases are TGCGCCAGCAGCCAAGAAGGAGGCAGGGTAGCCGGGGAG.

Worth noting for this clone: The CDR3 is cut off 3 residues early in the read; its end comes from the germline J gene. The rearrangement uses TRBV10-2 and TRBJ2-7; weak D call: TRBD1 (5 bases). The germline V gene has CDR1 WSHSY and CDR2 SAAADI. The V and J ends lost 6 bases and 6 bases respectively, with 9 bases between them. The CDR3 contains 11 residues. The CDR3 is CASRRQGEQYF. The part of the CDR3 DNA that was read is TGCGCCAGCAGGCGGCAGGGCGAG.

This clone was recorded at least ten times. The read falls 3 residues short of the CDR3 end, and the missing part is taken from the germline J gene. V and J are TRBV2 and TRBJ2-5; D is uncertain. Trimming took 1 base from V and 7 from J, leaving 10 bases between them. The germline CDR1 and CDR2 sequences are SNHLY and FYNNEI. The CDR3 contains 13 residues. CDR3 DNA (partial): TGTGCCAGCAGTGAAGGGGCGCTGGGGACC. Translation gives CASSEGALGT. The complete CDR3 reads CASSEGALGTQYF.

This clone was counted at least ten times. The read stops 3 residues short of the end of the CDR3; the missing end is completed from the germline J gene. The chain combines TRBV20-1 with TRBJ1-6; 8 bases agree with TRBD1. The CDR3 consists of 14 residues. With V trimmed by 5 bases and J by 7 bases, 7 bases remained unmatched. The germline V gene encodes CDR1 DFQATT and CDR2 SNEGSKA (reference sequence). CDR3 residues: CSASTGQENSPLHF. The sequenced part of the CDR3 DNA is TGCAGTGCTTCGACGGGACAGGAAAATTCACCC.

Many counts were recorded for this clone. The read terminates 3 residues ahead of where the CDR3 ends, so the germline J gene completes it. This chain uses TRBV5-8 with TRBJ2-1, with 8 bases matching TRBD2. Germline-derived CDR1 and CDR2 are SGHTS and YDEGEE. With V trimmed by 4 bases and J by 0 bases, 3 bases remained unmatched. CDR3 length equals 15 residues. CDR3 bases read: TGTGCCAGCAGCCGTAGCGGGGCCTCCTACAATGAG. It codes for CASSRSGASYNE. The CDR3 in full is CASSRSGASYNEQFF.

Turning to this clone: Mismatch with germline at one junction end may stem from a read error. The read comes to an end 3 residues before the CDR3 does, leaving the germline J gene to fill in the end. The chain combines TRBV18 with TRBJ1-1, with 9 bases identical to TRBD1. CDR3 length: 17 amino acids. Germline loops: CDR1 KGHSH, CDR2 LQKENI. CDR3 residues: CASSTQGASFVGTGAFF. The CDR3 DNA, read in part, is TGTGCCAGCTCAACACAGGGGGCGTCTTTTGTGGGGACTGGA. Looking up the rest from reference TRBV18 and TRBJ1-1 gives the full variable domain: NAGVMQNPRHLVRRRGQEARLRCSPMKGHSHVYWYRQLPEEGLKFMVYLQKENIIDESGMPKERFSAEFPKEGPSILRIQQVVRGDSAAYFCASSTQGASFVGTGAFFGQGTRLTVV.

This clone was picked up many times. The read is 3 residues too short to cover the CDR3 end, so that end is filled in from the germline J gene. The chain recombines TRBV28 with TRBJ2-3, with D perhaps TRBD1 (5 bases). There are 13 residues in the CDR3. Germline V lookup: CDR1 MDHEN, CDR2 SYDVKM. Trimming stripped 6 bases from V and 2 bases from J, with 9 bases between. The CDR3 spells CASSPGHTDTQYF. The part of the CDR3 DNA that was read is TGTGCCAGCAGCCCAGGACACACAGATACG.